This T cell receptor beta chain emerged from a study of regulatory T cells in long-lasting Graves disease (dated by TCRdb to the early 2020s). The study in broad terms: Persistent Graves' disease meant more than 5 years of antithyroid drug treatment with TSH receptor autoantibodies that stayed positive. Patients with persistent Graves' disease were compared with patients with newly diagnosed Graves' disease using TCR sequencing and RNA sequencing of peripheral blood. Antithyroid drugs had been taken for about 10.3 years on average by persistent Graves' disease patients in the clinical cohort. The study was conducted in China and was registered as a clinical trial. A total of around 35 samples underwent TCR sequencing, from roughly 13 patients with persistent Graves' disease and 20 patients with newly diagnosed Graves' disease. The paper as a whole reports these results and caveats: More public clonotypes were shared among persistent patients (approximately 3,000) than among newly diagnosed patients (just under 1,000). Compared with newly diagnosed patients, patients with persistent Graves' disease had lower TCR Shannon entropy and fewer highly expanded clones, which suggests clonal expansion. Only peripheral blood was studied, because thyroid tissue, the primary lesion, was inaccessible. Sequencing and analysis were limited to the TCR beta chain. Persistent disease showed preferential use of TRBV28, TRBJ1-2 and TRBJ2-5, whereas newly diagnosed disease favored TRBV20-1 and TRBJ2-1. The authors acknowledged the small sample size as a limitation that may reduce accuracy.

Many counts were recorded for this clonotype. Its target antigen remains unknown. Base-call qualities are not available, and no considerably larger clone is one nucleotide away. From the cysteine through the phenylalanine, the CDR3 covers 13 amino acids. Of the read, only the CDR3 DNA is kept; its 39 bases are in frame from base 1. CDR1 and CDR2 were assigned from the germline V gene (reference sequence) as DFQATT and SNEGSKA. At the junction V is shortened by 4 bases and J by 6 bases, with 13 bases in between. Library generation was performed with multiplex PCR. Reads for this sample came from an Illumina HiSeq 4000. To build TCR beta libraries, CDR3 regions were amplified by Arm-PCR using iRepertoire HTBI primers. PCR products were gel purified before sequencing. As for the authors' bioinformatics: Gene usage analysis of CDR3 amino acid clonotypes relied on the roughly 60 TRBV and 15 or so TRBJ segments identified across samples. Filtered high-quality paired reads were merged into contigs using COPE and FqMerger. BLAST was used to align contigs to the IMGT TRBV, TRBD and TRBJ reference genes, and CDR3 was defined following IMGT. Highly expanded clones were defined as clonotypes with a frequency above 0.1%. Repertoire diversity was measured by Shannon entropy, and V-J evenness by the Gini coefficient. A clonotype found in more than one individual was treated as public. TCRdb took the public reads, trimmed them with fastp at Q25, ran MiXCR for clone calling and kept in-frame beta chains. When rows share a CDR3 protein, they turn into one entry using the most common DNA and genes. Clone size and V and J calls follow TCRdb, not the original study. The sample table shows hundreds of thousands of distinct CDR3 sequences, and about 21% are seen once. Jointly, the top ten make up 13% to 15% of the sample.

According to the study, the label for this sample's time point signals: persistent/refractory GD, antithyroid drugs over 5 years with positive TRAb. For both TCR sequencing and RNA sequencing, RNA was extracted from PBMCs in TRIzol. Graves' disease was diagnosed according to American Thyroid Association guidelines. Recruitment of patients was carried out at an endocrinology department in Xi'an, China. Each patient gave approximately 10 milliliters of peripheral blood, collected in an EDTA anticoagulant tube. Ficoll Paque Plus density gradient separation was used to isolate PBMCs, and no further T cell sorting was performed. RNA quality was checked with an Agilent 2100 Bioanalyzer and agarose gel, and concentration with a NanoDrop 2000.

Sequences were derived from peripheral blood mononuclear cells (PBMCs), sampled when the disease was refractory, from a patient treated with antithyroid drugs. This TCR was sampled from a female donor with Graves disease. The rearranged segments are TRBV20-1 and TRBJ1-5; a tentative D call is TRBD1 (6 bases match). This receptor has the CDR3 CSAKKQGFQPQHF. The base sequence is TGCAGTGCTAAGAAACAGGGATTTCAGCCCCAGCATTTT.